One sample yielded the 32 T cell receptor beta chains listed below, sequenced in a study of cytomegalovirus exposure and HLA in healthy donors. 60 Vbeta and 13 Jbeta primers were used in PCR. The data were produced by immunoSEQ multiplex PCR, yet TCRdb's version contains in-frame clones alone and is incomplete. The sample comprises about 120,000 clones, roughly 82% of which are singletons, and 1.5% rests with the top ten. The sequencing input was PBMCs. Source of these receptors: a woman aged 18-29 years in good health and CMV-seronegative.

This rearrangement joins TRBV6-5 to TRBJ1-1, with 7 bases aligning to TRBD1. CDR3 length: 16 residues. Per germline, CDR1 MNHEY and CDR2 SVGAGI. V was clipped by 2 bases and J by 2 bases; unmatched bases: 8. In DNA form, the CDR3 reads TGTGCCAGCAGTTACGAGACAGGGTTGCGTAACACTGAAGCTTTCTTT. This sequence encodes CASSYETGLRNTEAFF.

V gene TRBV18 combines with J gene TRBJ1-5; 9 positions match TRBD1. V shed 4 bases, J shed 6 bases, and the junction held 4 bases outside the gene matches. The CDR3 sequence is 14 residues long. The germline V gene encodes CDR1 KGHSH and CDR2 LQKENI. CDR3 residues: CASSQTGGSQPQHF. The CDR3 bases are TGTGCCAGCTCACAAACAGGGGGCAGTCAGCCCCAGCATTTT.

V is TRBV5-1 and J is TRBJ2-1, with 10 bases aligning to TRBD2. The germline V gene encodes CDR1 SGHRS and CDR2 YFSETQ. Trimming cost V 0 bases and J 8 bases; bases outside gene matches: 5. The CDR3 has 15 amino acids. CDR3 sequence: CASSLAASGGYEQFF. The CDR3 DNA reads as TGCGCCAGCAGCTTGGCCGCTAGCGGGGGCTATGAGCAGTTCTTC.

This clone was counted a single time. The CDR3 region has the DNA TGCGCCAGCAGCCAAGGTGTTGAGGGTTACGGAAACACCATATATTTT. Protein sequence: CASSQGVEGYGNTIYF. The gene calls are TRBV4-3 and TRBJ1-3; D is ambiguous. In germline, CDR1 is LGHNA, CDR2 YSLEER. The CDR3 loop spans 16 amino acids. Trimming removed 1 base at V and 4 bases at J, with 14 bases between.

J is TRBJ1-5 and V is TRBV6-1, with D possibly being TRBD1 (5 bases). Between the trimmed V and J ends, which lost 5 bases and 3 bases, there was a span of 14 bases. The CDR3 totals 15 residues. Germline CDR1 reads MNHNS; CDR2 reads SASEGT. CDR3 sequence reads: CASSSSDSANQPQHF. Written as DNA, the CDR3 is TGTGCCAGCAGTTCTAGTGACAGCGCCAATCAGCCCCAGCATTTT.

This clone was detected only a few times. The chain is built from TRBV11-2 and TRBJ1-1; TRBD1 might be the D (5 bases). The CDR3 length is 14 residues. V was cut by 6 bases and J by 4 bases, with 15 bases left in between. Germline CDR1 is SGHAT and CDR2 is FQNNGV. CDR3 coding DNA: TGTGCCAGCAGTTTGGCCCAGGGAGGCACTGAAGCTTTCTTT. It yields the protein CASSLAQGGTEAFF.

This chain uses TRBV6-6 with TRBJ2-7; D not resolved. V shed 5 bases and J shed 0 bases, with 17 bases lying between them. This CDR3 spans 16 amino acids. Germline values: CDR1 MNHNY, CDR2 SVGAGI (reference sequence). CDR3 residues: CASSPTRLSASYEQYF. CDR3 DNA sequence: TGTGCCAGCAGTCCTACCCGACTCTCTGCCTCCTACGAGCAGTACTTC.

V and J are TRBV5-4 and TRBJ2-1; 9 nucleotides agree with TRBD2. V trimming: 0 bases; J trimming: 9 bases; junction bases outside the gene matches: 10. This CDR3 has 16 amino acids. The germline V gene encodes CDR1 SGHNT and CDR2 YYREEE (reference sequence). CDR3 sequence: CASSLAGLAGLGEQFF. CDR3 nucleotide sequence: TGTGCCAGCAGCTTGGCTGGGCTAGCGGGGCTCGGTGAGCAGTTCTTC.

This clone occurred a few times. The rearrangement joins TRBV5-1 to TRBJ2-5; 7 nucleotides match TRBD2. The CDR3 sequence is 12 residues long. V trimming: 7 bases; J trimming: 8 bases; junction bases outside the gene matches: 8. Germline-derived CDR1 and CDR2 are SGHRS and YFSETQ. CDR3 protein: CASFGEGDTQYF. The CDR3 DNA reads TGCGCCAGCTTTGGGGAGGGAGATACCCAGTACTTC.

The chain is built from TRBV5-1 and TRBJ1-1; possible D gene TRBD1, 5 bases. CDR3 length: 16 residues. V shed 5 bases and J shed 5 bases, with 22 bases lying between them. Germline CDR1 is SGHRS and CDR2 is YFSETQ. The CDR3 loop is CASRARQGDRSTEAFF. The CDR3 region has the DNA TGCGCCAGCAGAGCAAGGCAGGGCGATAGATCAACTGAAGCTTTCTTT.

The J gene is TRBJ2-2, the V gene TRBV9; 14 bases match TRBD2. From germline, CDR1 is SGDLS and CDR2 YYNGEE. The CDR3 has 16 residues. With 5 bases clipped from V and 6 bases from J, the junction kept 6 bases outside the gene matches. The CDR3 DNA sequence: TGTGCCAGCAGTCTGACTAGCGGGGGGGCCCCCGGGGAGCTGTTTTTT. Translated: CASSLTSGGAPGELFF.

The chain has TRBV14 and TRBJ1-5, with D possibly TRBD1 on 5 matching bases. The CDR3 has 16 residues. Germline V lookup: CDR1 SGHDN, CDR2 FVKESK. Trimming pared 0 bases from V and 7 bases from J, leaving 16 bases between. CDR3 DNA: TGTGCCAGCAGCCAAGAACAGGTGCTATCCTACCAGCCCCAGCATTTT. Its translation is CASSQEQVLSYQPQHF.

With regard to this clone: At the DNA level, this CDR3 is encoded by other sequences in the same sample as well. The chain uses TRBV30 and TRBJ1-1; the D is unclear. The CDR3 extends over 11 amino acids. Per the germline V gene, CDR1 is GTSNPN and CDR2 is SVGIG (reference sequence). Trimming took 0 bases from V and 4 from J, leaving 3 bases between them. The CDR3 is CAWSVSTEAFF. In DNA, the CDR3 is TGTGCCTGGAGTGTCAGCACTGAAGCTTTCTTT.

This sequence joins TRBV13 and TRBJ2-1; D not resolved. The CDR3 runs to 15 residues. The ends were cut back, 1 base at V and 0 bases at J, with 7 bases in the middle. Germline CDR1 and CDR2: PRHDT and FYEKMQ (reference sequence). DNA for the CDR3: TGTGCCAGCAGCTTAGAACCGAGCTCCTACAATGAGCAGTTCTTC. Protein sequence: CASSLEPSSYNEQFF.

This chain connects TRBV27 to TRBJ1-4; 7 nucleotides line up with TRBD1. This CDR3 comprises 15 residues. Germline loops: CDR1 MNHEY, CDR2 SMNVEV (reference sequence). The V and J ends lost 8 bases and 8 bases, in that order; junction bases with no gene match: 14. CDR3 nucleotides: TGTGCCAGCGCAACAGGGGTTCAGTCGGGGGAAAAACTGTTTTTT. Its protein product is CASATGVQSGEKLFF.

The V call is TRBV19, the J call TRBJ2-7; 9 positions agree with TRBD1. The V gene's germline CDR1 is LNHDA and CDR2 SQIVND (reference sequence). Unmatched junction bases numbered 9, after V lost 6 bases and J lost 0 bases. This CDR3 has 16 residues. CDR3 sequence (DNA): TGTGCCAGTAGCCGACGGACAGGGGAAAGCTCCTACGAGCAGTACTTC. Translation: CASSRRTGESSYEQYF.

Note on this clone: At one end the junction does not follow the germline gene, possibly because of a read error. V is TRBV6-1 and J is TRBJ1-2; D is undetermined. CDR3 length equals 15 residues. In germline, CDR1 is MNHNS, CDR2 SASEGT. CDR3 in amino acids: CASREARDTLNGYTF. Here the CDR3 DNA reads TGTGCCAGCAGGGAAGCCCGGGATACCCTTAATGGCTACACCTTC.

The rearrangement links TRBV4-3 to TRBJ2-7, with 10 bases lining up with TRBD1. The CDR3 loop spans 15 amino acids. The germline V gene has CDR1 LGHNA and CDR2 YSLEER. V lost 5 bases to trimming and J lost 5 bases; unmatched junction nucleotides: 9. The CDR3, as DNA: TGCGCCAGCAGCGTATCGGGACAGGGGAACGACGAGCAGTACTTC. This encodes CASSVSGQGNDEQYF.

This clone appeared once. The J gene is TRBJ2-7, the V gene TRBV6-6, with a weak D call TRBD1 (5 bases). Trimming pared 6 bases from V and 6 bases from J, leaving 15 bases between. Germline CDR1 reads MNHNY; CDR2 reads SVGAGI (reference sequence). The CDR3 is 13 residues long. The CDR3 reads CASSPLGPGEQYF. CDR3 sequence (DNA): TGTGCCAGCAGCCCACTGGGGCCTGGCGAGCAGTACTTC.

Here the CDR3 DNA reads TGTGCCAGCGGGGGGGGGTCCTCTGGAAACACCATATATTTT. Protein: CASGGGSSGNTIYF. The J gene is TRBJ1-3, the V gene TRBV9, with D possibly TRBD1 on 5 matching bases. The V gene lost 7 bases and the J gene lost 0 bases, with 11 bases spanning the gap. Germline CDR1 reads SGDLS; CDR2 reads YYNGEE. The CDR3 length is 14 residues.

The J gene is TRBJ2-2, the V gene TRBV5-6, with 7 bases fitting TRBD1. CDR1 is SGHDT, CDR2 YYEEEE, per germline. V trimming: 4 bases; J trimming: 15 bases; junction bases outside the gene matches: 15. The CDR3 extends over 14 amino acids. The CDR3 reads CASSLLSDRLLVFF. The CDR3 DNA follows: TGTGCCAGCAGCCTATTATCGGACAGGTTATTGGTGTTTTTT.

J is TRBJ2-7 and V is TRBV6-1; unclear D gene. Per the germline V gene, CDR1 is MNHNS and CDR2 is SASEGT. The ends were cut back, 1 base at V and 7 bases at J, with 11 bases in the middle. The CDR3 consists of 13 residues. The CDR3 DNA sequence: TGTGCCAGCAGTGAAGTTAGCTACTGGGAGCAGTACTTC. Protein product: CASSEVSYWEQYF.

The gene calls are TRBV11-3 and TRBJ2-5, with a tentative D call TRBD2 (7 bases). With 4 bases removed from V and 5 bases from J, the gap between germline ends came to 20 bases. The CDR3 extends over 16 amino acids. CDR1 is SGHNT, CDR2 YENEEA, per germline. The chain's CDR3 is CASSSKGGGRGETQYF. In DNA, the CDR3 is TGTGCCAGCAGCTCCAAGGGGGGGGGACGAGGGGAGACCCAGTACTTC. The full variable domain, completed using reference TRBV11-3 and TRBJ2-5, is EAGVVQSPRYKIIEKKQPVAFWCNPISGHNTLYWYLQNLGQGPELLIRYENEEAVDDSQLPKDRFSAERLKGVDSTLKIQPAELGDSAVYLCASSSKGGGRGETQYFGPGTRLLVL.

V and J are TRBV19 and TRBJ2-7, with D perhaps TRBD2 (6 bases). Looked up from germline, CDR1 is LNHDA and CDR2 is SQIVND (reference sequence). V lost 3 bases and J lost 7, with 16 bases in between. This CDR3 has 14 amino acids. CDR3 bases: TGTGCCAGTAGTATCGGCGGGATCCTACGGGAGCAGTACTTC. Protein product: CASSIGGILREQYF. Full variable domain (missing parts from reference TRBV19 and TRBJ2-7): DGGITQSPKYLFRKEGQNVTLSCEQNLNHDAMYWYRQDPGQGLRLIYYSQIVNDFQKGDIAEGYSVSREKKESFPLTVTSAQKNPTAFYLCASSIGGILREQYFGPGTRLTVT.

The V and J genes are TRBV5-1 and TRBJ2-7; 10 bases match TRBD2. J lost 3 bases, V lost 4 bases, and 7 bases had no gene match. In germline, CDR1 is SGHRS, CDR2 YFSETQ. This CDR3 spans 15 amino acids. This CDR3 reads CASSPALAGNYEQYF. The CDR3 DNA sequence: TGCGCCAGCAGCCCCGCACTAGCGGGAAACTACGAGCAGTACTTC.

J is TRBJ2-1 and V is TRBV11-2; D possibly corresponds to TRBD2 (6 bases). Trimming took off 6 bases at V and 6 bases at J, with 15 bases between the two ends. From germline, CDR1 is SGHAT and CDR2 FQNNGV. This CDR3 has 14 amino acids. The CDR3 here is CASSYPEGPNEQFF. In nucleotides, the CDR3 is TGTGCCAGCAGTTATCCGGAGGGGCCCAATGAGCAGTTCTTC.

This chain uses TRBV5-1 with TRBJ2-3; possible D gene TRBD2, 5 bases. This CDR3 has 13 residues. Deletions cut 4 bases from V and 4 bases from J, with 10 bases between. The germline CDR1 and CDR2 sequences are SGHRS and YFSETQ. This CDR3 is CASSTYSADTQYF. CDR3 DNA: TGCGCCAGCAGCACCTATAGCGCAGATACGCAGTATTTT.

J is TRBJ1-3 and V is TRBV4-1; no clear D gene. The CDR3 loop spans 15 amino acids. Germline V gene sequence: CDR1 MGHRA, CDR2 YSYEKL. V shed 1 base and J shed 3 bases, with 10 bases lying between them. CDR3 nucleotides: TGCGCCAGCAGCCAAGCGCGGGGTGTTGGAAACACCATATATTTT. It translates to CASSQARGVGNTIYF.

This clone has a single count. The chain uses TRBV6-1 and TRBJ2-1, with 10 bases matching TRBD2. Looked up from germline, CDR1 is MNHNS and CDR2 is SASEGT. J was trimmed by 9 bases and V by 5 bases; bases with no gene match: 7. CDR3 length: 14 amino acids. The CDR3 region has the DNA TGTGCCAGCAGTCGGGCGAGCGGGAGGGGTGAGCAGTTCTTC. Amino acids: CASSRASGRGEQFF.

The chain joins TRBV18 to TRBJ1-1; D is unresolved. Germline V lookup: CDR1 KGHSH, CDR2 LQKENI. The CDR3 runs to 13 residues. Trimming removed 6 bases at V and 6 bases at J, with 14 bases between. CDR3 in DNA: TGTGCCAGCTCTCTTTTGGACTCAGCTGAAGCTTTCTTT. Protein product: CASSLLDSAEAFF.

The gene calls are TRBV7-2 and TRBJ1-3; D is unresolved. V was trimmed by 5 bases and J by 0 bases, leaving 8 bases between them. The length of the CDR3 is 14 residues. Germline V lookup: CDR1 SGHTA, CDR2 FQGNSA. The chain's CDR3 is CASSPQYSGNTIYF. As DNA, the CDR3 is TGTGCCAGCAGCCCACAGTACTCTGGAAACACCATATATTTT.

The chain combines TRBV7-9 with TRBJ2-7; 7 nucleotides agree with TRBD1. The CDR3 length is 13 residues. From germline, CDR1 is SEHNR and CDR2 FQNEAQ (reference sequence). With V trimmed by 4 bases and J by 9 bases, 9 bases remained unmatched. In DNA form, the CDR3 reads TGTGCCAGCAGCTCCCAAACAGGGGTGGGGCAGTACTTC. It translates to CASSSQTGVGQYF.